Below, one T cell receptor beta chain is given with its context. No antigen is known for it. Qualities for individual bases were not recorded, and no much larger clone is one base off. CDR1 is given as LNHDA and CDR2 as SQIVND, both from the germline V gene (reference sequence). Trimming takes 2 bases from V and 0 bases from J, and the germline ends sit 8 bases apart. Measured from the cysteine to the phenylalanine, the CDR3 is 15 residues long. The only DNA kept is the CDR3, 45 bases in frame from the first base. Stable Graves' hyperthyroidism was defined as the absence of progression to ophthalmopathy over 18 months of follow-up. The hyperthyroidism patients were between 18 and 65 years old and newly diagnosed, with a disease duration of less than 2 months. Any patient with an uncontrolled infection, another autoimmune disease, pregnancy or lactation was excluded. Diagnoses were established on the basis of clinical symptoms, serum thyroxine and TRAb, thyroid ultrasound, and orbital computed tomography. Ficoll-Paque density gradient centrifugation was used to isolate PBMCs from about 9.4 ml of fresh peripheral blood. Total RNA was extracted with Trizol reagent, and quality was checked on an Agilent 2100 Bioanalyzer.

The record originates from a study of T cells in Graves' hyperthyroidism and ophthalmopathy (dated by TCRdb to about 2019). Looking at the study overall: Peripheral blood was collected at initial diagnosis, before any treatment. To identify TCR V-J signatures that set the groups apart, the researchers used a discovery cohort of 100 or so patients, made up of roughly 40 with Graves' ophthalmopathy and some 55 with stable Graves' hyperthyroidism. Prospective prediction of ophthalmopathy was tested in an independent validation cohort consisting of 18 hyperthyroidism patients and 15 or so patients who later progressed to ophthalmopathy. The 75 to 100 discovery patients were divided at random into training and test sets in a 7:3 ratio. In addition, the study compared T-cell repertoires in thyroid tissue and in blood from roughly six Graves' hyperthyroidism patients. After blood sampling, hyperthyroidism patients were treated with methimazole at a starting dose of 30 mg daily, and ophthalmopathy patients were treated with high-dose intravenous methylprednisolone. The paper describes TCR Vbeta CDR3 sequencing of 140 or so peripheral blood samples, made up of about 40 ophthalmopathy patients, around 73 hyperthyroidism patients and some 17 progressor patients.

The TCR beta CDR3 regions were amplified from the RNA transcripts. The TCR CDR3 was subjected to a first round of RT-PCR using the HTBI primer set and the Qiagen OneStep RT-PCR kit. Libraries were constructed in a second round of multiplex PCR, after which size selection and purification were performed. Paired-end sequencing of the libraries was performed with 100 bp reads on an Illumina HiSeq2000. In the source study's methods: SOAPnuke was used to process the raw data, removing reads that contained adapters or uncalled bases, had a mean Phred below 15, or lacked an exact match to the constant primer or identifier. COPE v1.2.5 was used to merge the high-quality paired reads, and each unique nucleotide sequence was defined as a clonotype. Clonotypes were aligned to IMGT TRBV, TRBD and TRBJ reference segments using MiTCR v1.1. The analysis included only V-J combinations with a frequency above 0.0001, which together covered 99% to 99.2% of the repertoires. A TCS score was defined as the ratio of F50 (clonal expansion) to E x V (chaos), with BLOSUM62-based TCRdist applied between CDR3 peptides within each V-J. Welch's t-statistics and random forest reduced roughly 540 V-J features to under 15, which were used in a naive Bayes classifier (R e1071). The Morisita-Horn index was used to measure how similar the thyroid and blood repertoires were. In-frame beta chains were kept once TCRdb had trimmed the public reads at Q25 with fastp and called clones with MiXCR. Every entry covers one CDR3 protein and lists the most common genes and DNA from its rows. TCRdb assigned the V and J calls; the authors' analysis was not used. The sample includes hundreds of thousands of distinct CDR3 sequences, with under 45% observed a single time. The ten largest clones add up to around 32% of the sample.

Beyond this particular receptor, the publication reports: No statistical method was used to set the sample size in advance, and investigators knew the group allocation. A model built on a 13 V-J signature distinguished ophthalmopathy from stable hyperthyroidism, reaching around 87% sensitivity and approximately 81% specificity in cross-validation and 80%/75% in testing. During validation, the model predicted progression to ophthalmopathy a median of roughly 7.1 months ahead of onset, with almost 71% sensitivity and 72.22% specificity. Most expanded thyroid clonotypes (frequency above 0.001) were also detected in blood, a finding suggesting that blood repertoires may reflect thyroid immune responses.

Sequencing used blood. This clonotype was obtained from a woman in her 40s with Graves' hyperthyroidism. The chain employs TRBV19 and TRBJ1-5; no D gene call is confident. CDR3 region: CASSISAASNQPQHF. Here is the DNA: TGTGCCAGTAGTATATCGGCGGCTAGCAATCAGCCCCAGCATTTT.